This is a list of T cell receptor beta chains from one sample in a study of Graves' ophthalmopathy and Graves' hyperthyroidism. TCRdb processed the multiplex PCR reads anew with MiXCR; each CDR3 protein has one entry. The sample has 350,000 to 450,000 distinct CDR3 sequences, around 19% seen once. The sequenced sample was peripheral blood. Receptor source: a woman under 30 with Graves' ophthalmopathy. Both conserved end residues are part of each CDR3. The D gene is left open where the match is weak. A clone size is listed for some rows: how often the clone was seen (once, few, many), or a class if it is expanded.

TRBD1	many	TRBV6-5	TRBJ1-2	CASETGTGINYGYTF	TGTGCCAGCGAGACCGGGACAGGAATCAACTATGGCTACACCTTC
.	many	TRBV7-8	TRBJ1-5	CASSPRKGPLNQPQHF	TGTGCCAGCAGCCCCCGTAAGGGGCCCCTCAATCAGCCCCAGCATTTT
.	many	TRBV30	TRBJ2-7	CAWSGPGGFNYEQYF	TGTGCCTGGAGTGGCCCCGGGGGTTTTAATTACGAGCAGTACTTC
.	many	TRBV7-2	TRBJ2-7	CASSLAAAPYEQYF	TGTGCCAGCAGCTTAGCTGCGGCCCCATACGAGCAGTACTTC
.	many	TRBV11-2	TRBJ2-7	CASSSRPRPLSYEQYF	TGTGCCAGCAGCTCTAGACCGCGGCCGCTCTCCTATGAGCAGTACTTC
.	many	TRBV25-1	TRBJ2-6	CASKFSGANVLTF	TGTGCCAGCAAATTCTCTGGGGCCAACGTCCTGACTTTC
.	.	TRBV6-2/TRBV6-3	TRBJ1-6	CATGRDYNSPLHF	TGTGCCACCGGTCGGGACTACAATTCACCCCTCCACTTT
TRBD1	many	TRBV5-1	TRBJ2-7	CASSLTPDRGPHEQYF	TGCGCCAGCAGCTTGACCCCGGACAGGGGGCCGCACGAGCAGTACTTC
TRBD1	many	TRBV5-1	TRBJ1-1	CASSLARQGPTGTEAFF	TGCGCCAGCAGCTTGGCCAGACAGGGGCCGACGGGAACTGAAGCTTTCTTT
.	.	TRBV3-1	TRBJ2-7	CPHATRQPKIHRGSYEQYF	TGTCCTCACGCGACACGACAACCCAAGATCCACCGAGGCTCCTACGAGCAGTACTTC
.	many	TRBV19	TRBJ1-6	CASSPRGRGSSPLHF	TGTGCCAGTAGCCCGAGAGGCAGGGGCAGTTCACCCCTCCACTTT
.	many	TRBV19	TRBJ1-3	CASSTTGGSGNTIYF	TGTGCCAGTAGCACGACCGGGGGCTCTGGAAACACCATATATTTT
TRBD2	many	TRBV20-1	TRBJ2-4	CSAVRTSERSKNIQYF	TGCAGTGCTGTTCGGACTAGCGAACGCTCCAAAAACATTCAGTACTTC
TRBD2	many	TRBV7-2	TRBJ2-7	CASRLAGGPSEQYF	TGTGCCAGTCGACTAGCGGGGGGGCCTAGCGAGCAGTACTTC
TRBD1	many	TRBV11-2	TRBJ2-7	CASSLDGTGIYEQYF	TGTGCCAGCAGCTTAGATGGGACAGGGATTTACGAGCAGTACTTC
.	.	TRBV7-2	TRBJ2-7	CASSFSRGTYF	TGTGCCAGCAGCTTTTCCCGCGGGACTTACTTC
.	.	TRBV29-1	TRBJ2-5	CSGLGRDVSQYF	TGCAGCGGCCTGGGCCGCGATGTGTCCCAGTACTTC
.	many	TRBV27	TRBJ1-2	CASSLNGGTYGYTF	TGTGCCAGCAGTTTAAACGGCGGTACCTATGGCTACACCTTC
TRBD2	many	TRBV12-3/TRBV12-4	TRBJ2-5	CASRGLAGEETQYF	TGTGCCAGCAGAGGACTAGCGGGAGAAGAGACCCAGTACTTC
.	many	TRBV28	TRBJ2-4	CASSSKNIQYF	TGTGCCAGCAGCTCTAAGAACATTCAGTACTTC
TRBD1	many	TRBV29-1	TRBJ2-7	CSVGTGTGYEQYF	TGCAGCGTGGGGACCGGGACAGGCTACGAGCAGTACTTC
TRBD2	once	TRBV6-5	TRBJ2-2	CASSSETSGSGELFF	TGTGCCAGCAGTTCGGAGACTAGCGGGAGCGGGGAGCTGTTTTTT
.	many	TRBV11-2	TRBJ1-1	CASNKGTRGIAFF	TGTGCCAGCAACAAAGGGACGAGGGGGATCGCTTTCTTT
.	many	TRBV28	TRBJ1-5	CASSLGRTFLSNQPQHF	TGTGCCAGCAGTTTAGGAAGGACGTTCCTAAGCAATCAGCCCCAGCATTTT
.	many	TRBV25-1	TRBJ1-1	CASHPTGTNYGNTEAFF	TGTGCCAGCCACCCGACCGGAACTAACTACGGGAACACTGAAGCTTTCTTT
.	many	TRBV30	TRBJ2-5	CAWSVGQRWETQYF	TGTGCCTGGAGTGTGGGTCAGCGGTGGGAGACCCAGTACTTC
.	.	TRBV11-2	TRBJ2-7	CASSMLTGTSYEQYF	TGTGCCAGCAGCATGTTGACAGGAACTTCCTACGAGCAGTACTTC
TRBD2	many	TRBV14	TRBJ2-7	CASSPLAGIYYEQYF	TGTGCCAGCAGCCCGTTAGCGGGGATCTACTACGAGCAGTACTTC
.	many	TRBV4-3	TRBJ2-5	CASSQTSGFGETQYF	TGCGCCAGCAGCCAGACTTCAGGGTTCGGAGAGACCCAGTACTTC
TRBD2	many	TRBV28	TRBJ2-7	CASSRLADYEQYF	TGTGCCAGCAGCCGACTAGCGGACTACGAGCAGTACTTC
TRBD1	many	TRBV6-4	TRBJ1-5	CASSDSQGGNQPQHF	TGTGCCAGCAGTGATAGTCAGGGGGGCAATCAGCCCCAGCATTTT
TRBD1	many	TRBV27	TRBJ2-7	CASSFYRGYEQYF	TGTGCCAGCAGTTTTTACAGGGGATACGAGCAGTACTTC